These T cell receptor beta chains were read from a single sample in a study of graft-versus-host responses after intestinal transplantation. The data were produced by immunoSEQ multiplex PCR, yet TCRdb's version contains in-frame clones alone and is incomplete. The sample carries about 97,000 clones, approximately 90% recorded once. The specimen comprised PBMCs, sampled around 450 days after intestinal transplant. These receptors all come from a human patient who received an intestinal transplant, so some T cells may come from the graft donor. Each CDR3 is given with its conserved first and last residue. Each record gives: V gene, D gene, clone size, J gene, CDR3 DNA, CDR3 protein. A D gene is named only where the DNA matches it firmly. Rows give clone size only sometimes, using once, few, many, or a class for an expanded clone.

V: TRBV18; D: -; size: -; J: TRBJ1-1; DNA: TGTGCCAGCTCACCATTCGACCTAGTGAACACTGAAGCTTTCTTT; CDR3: CASSPFDLVNTEAFF
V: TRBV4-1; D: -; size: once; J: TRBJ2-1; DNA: TGCGCCAGCAGCCAAGTACCCAGCTACAATGAGCAGTTCTTC; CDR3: CASSQVPSYNEQFF
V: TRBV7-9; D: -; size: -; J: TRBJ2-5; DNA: TGTGCCAGCAGCTTAGGTCAGGGACCATACCAAGAGACCCAGTACTTC; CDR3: CASSLGQGPYQETQYF
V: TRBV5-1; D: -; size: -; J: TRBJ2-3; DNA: TGCGCCAGCAGCTTTCCTAGCCCAGATACGCAGTATTTT; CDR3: CASSFPSPDTQYF
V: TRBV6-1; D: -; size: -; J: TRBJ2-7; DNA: TGTGCCAGCAGTGAAGCACGGCAGGGAGGGGGCGAGCAGTACTTC; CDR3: CASSEARQGGGEQYF
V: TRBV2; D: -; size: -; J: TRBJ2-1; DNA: TGTGCCAGCACCCTAATACCCGGTTTTGGGGGCGATGAGCAGTTCTTC; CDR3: CASTLIPGFGGDEQFF
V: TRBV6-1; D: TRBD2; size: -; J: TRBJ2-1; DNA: TGTGCCAGCAGTGAAACTAGCGGGGGCGGCAATGAGCAGTTCTTC; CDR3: CASSETSGGGNEQFF
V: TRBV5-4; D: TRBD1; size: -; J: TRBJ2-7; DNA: TGTGCCAGCAGCTCCCAACAGGGGGCGTACTACGAGCAGTACTTC; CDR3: CASSSQQGAYYEQYF
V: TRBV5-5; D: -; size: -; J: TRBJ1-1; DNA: TGTGCCAGCAGCTTGGTTAACACTGAAGCTTTCTTT; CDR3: CASSLVNTEAFF
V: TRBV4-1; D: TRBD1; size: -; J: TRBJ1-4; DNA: TGCGCCAGCAGCCAAGACCGGGACAGCTATGAAAAACTGTTTTTT; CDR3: CASSQDRDSYEKLFF
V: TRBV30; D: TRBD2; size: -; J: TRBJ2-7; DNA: TGTGCCTGGGGGACTAGCGGATCTACCTACGAGCAGTACTTC; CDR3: CAWGTSGSTYEQYF
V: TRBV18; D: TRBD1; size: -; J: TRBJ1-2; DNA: TGTGCCAGCTCGCCCGACAGGGTTACTGGCTACACCTTC; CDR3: CASSPDRVTGYTF
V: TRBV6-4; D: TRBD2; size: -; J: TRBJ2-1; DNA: TGTGCCAGCAGCGAAACCCGGGGGGAATACAATGAGCAGTTCTTC; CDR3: CASSETRGEYNEQFF
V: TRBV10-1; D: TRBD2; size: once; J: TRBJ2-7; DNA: TGCGCCAGCAGTGCGGGGGGTTCCTACGAGCAGTACTTC; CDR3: CASSAGGSYEQYF
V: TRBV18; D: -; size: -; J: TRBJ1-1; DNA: TGTGCCAGCTCACCCCGACCCCAAATGAACACTGAAGCTTTCTTT; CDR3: CASSPRPQMNTEAFF
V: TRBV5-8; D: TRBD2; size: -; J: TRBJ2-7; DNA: TGTGCCAGCAGCGACGGACTAGCGGGGTACGAGCAGTACTTC; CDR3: CASSDGLAGYEQYF
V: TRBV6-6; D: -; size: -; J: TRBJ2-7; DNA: TGTGCCAGCAGTTACTCGACGGGGAACCACGAGCAGTACTTC; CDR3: CASSYSTGNHEQYF
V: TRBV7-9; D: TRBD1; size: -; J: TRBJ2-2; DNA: TGTGCCAGCACTCCTACAGGGGGGTACGGGGAGCTGTTTTTT; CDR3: CASTPTGGYGELFF
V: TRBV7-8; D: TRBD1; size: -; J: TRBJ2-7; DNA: TGTGCCAGCAGCTTAATTTTCCAGGGGGCCAGCTACGAGCAGTACTTC; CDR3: CASSLIFQGASYEQYF
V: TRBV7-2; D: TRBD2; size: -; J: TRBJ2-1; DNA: TGTGCCAGCAGCCGACATGGGACTAGCGGGGGCCCCTCCTACAATGAGCAGTTCTTC; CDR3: CASSRHGTSGGPSYNEQFF
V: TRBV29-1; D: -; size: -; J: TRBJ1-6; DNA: TGCAGCGTTGTTTGGGGAGTCGAAGGCCCCCTCCACTTT; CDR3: CSVVWGVEGPLHF
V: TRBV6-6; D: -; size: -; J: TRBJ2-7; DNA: TGTGCCAGCAGTTACGACTGGAGCTCCTACGAGCAGTACTTC; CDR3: CASSYDWSSYEQYF
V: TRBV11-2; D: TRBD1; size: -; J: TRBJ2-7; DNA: TGTGCCAGCAGCTTAGCGCTCAGGGGGCCATTGTACGAGCAGTACTTC; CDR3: CASSLALRGPLYEQYF
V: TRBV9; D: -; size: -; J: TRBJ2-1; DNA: TGTGCCAGCAGCGTGTCCGGCAATGAGCAGTTCTTC; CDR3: CASSVSGNEQFF
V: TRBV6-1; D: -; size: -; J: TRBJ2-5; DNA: TGTGCCAGCAGTGAAGCGGGGGGGCGCGGGGAGACCCAGTACTTC; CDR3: CASSEAGGRGETQYF
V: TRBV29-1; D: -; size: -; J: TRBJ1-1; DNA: TGCAGCGGGGTAGTCACTGAAGCTTTCTTT; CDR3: CSGVVTEAFF
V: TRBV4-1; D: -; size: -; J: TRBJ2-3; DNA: TGCGCCAGCAGCCAAGGGCGGGGCACAGATACGCAGTATTTT; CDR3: CASSQGRGTDTQYF
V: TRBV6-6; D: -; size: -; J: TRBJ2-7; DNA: TGTGCCAGCACAACACCGGGGGAGCTCTACGAGCAGTACTTC; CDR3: CASTTPGELYEQYF
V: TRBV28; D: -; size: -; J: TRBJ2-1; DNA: TGTGCCAGCACCCTAACTAGCTCCTACAATGAGCAGTTCTTC; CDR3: CASTLTSSYNEQFF
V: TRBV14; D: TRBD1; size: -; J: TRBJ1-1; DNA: TGTGCCAGCAGCCATAAGACAGGGCAGACTGAAGCTTTCTTT; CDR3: CASSHKTGQTEAFF
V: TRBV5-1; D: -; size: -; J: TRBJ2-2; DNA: TGCGCCAGCAGCCCGACCCCGACAGAGACCACCGGGGAGCTGTTTTTT; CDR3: CASSPTPTETTGELFF